What follows is one TCR beta chain and its context. Its cognate antigen is unknown. This specimen belongs to a study of vaccination effects on CD4 cells after COVID-19. Study-wide background: Vaccination followed sampling of two convalescent patients by 16 days and one week respectively.

The CDR3 loop spans 14 amino acids. CDR1 and CDR2 (germline): SGHDT, YYEEEE. After removal of 3 bases from V and 6 bases from J, the junction contained 4 bases not matched to a gene. Assay: immunoSEQ multiplex PCR; the TCRdb copy retains only in-frame clones and omits some. The sample includes 63,000 or so clones, over 60% of them seen just once. Expansion with viral peptide pools was applied to antigen-specific CD4+ T cells by the ViraFEST assay prior to sequencing. The culture ran for roughly ten days before CD4+ T cells were isolated. Documented for the person is a PCR-confirmed SARS-CoV-2 infection occurring between March and December 2020.

V and J are TRBV5-6 and TRBJ2-7, with 12 bases lining up with TRBD2. Sequenced here: CD4+ T cells from PBMCs cultured with HIV peptides, sampled before COVID-19 vaccination. Subset: HIV-1 Nef peptide pool negative control/reference culture. The TCR comes from a human donor who had a prior SARS-CoV-2 infection. CDR3 protein: CASSYLAGGREQYF. The CDR3 nucleotides are TGTGCCAGCAGCTACCTAGCGGGGGGGCGCGAGCAGTACTTC.